The rows below give T cell receptor beta chains drawn from one sample of a study of T-cell reconstitution after alpha-beta-depleted transplantation in children. TCRdb re-analysed the PCR reads in MiXCR, keeping a single row per CDR3 protein. The sample includes around 450,000 distinct CDR3 sequences, about 45% of them seen just once. The sample in question was PBMCs, obtained before TCRalphabeta/CD19-depleted stem cell transplant. Receptors were obtained from a girl aged 2 to 9 with aplastic anemia, due to receive a stem cell transplant. Both conserved end residues are part of each CDR3. Expanded clones are given a class, and other clones once, few, many or no size at all.

j_gene	v_gene	abundance	CDR3aa
TRBJ2-3	TRBV28	few	CASSRGTRTPTDTQYF
TRBJ2-3	TRBV6-4	few	CASSRADTRTDTQYF
TRBJ2-7	TRBV12-3/TRBV12-4	NA	CASSFGGGYEQYF
TRBJ2-6	TRBV20-1	NA	CSAPPRGLGANVLTF
TRBJ2-2	TRBV7-3	NA	CASSSPHGRTSGSTGELFF
TRBJ2-7	TRBV30	NA	CAWSLGTSGSYEQYF
TRBJ1-5	TRBV5-1	NA	CAGGWGDSNQPQHF
TRBJ2-4	TRBV20-1	once	CSAPGRGAKNIQYF
TRBJ2-7	TRBV9	few	CASSVGIGTGLYEQYF
TRBJ1-1	TRBV3-1	many	CASSQMRGAAFF
TRBJ2-4	TRBV9	NA	CASSVVGQGAADIQYF
TRBJ1-2	TRBV4-1	many	CASSQDVAIQGNGYTF